This TCR beta chain was found in a study of radiation and T cells in renal cell carcinoma. Study in general: Nephrectomy followed 15 Gy stereotactic body radiation by 4 weeks.

Profiled with immunoSEQ multiplex PCR; TCRdb holds only in-frame clones, not every one. Of about 160,000 clones in the sample, less than 90% were seen once. The sample's time point: baseline pretreatment blood. This sample's treatment: 15 Gy SBRT to primary tumor, nephrectomy 4 weeks later. The patient's renal cell carcinoma had clear cell pathology. This CDR3 is built from 15 residues. From germline, CDR1 is ENHRY and CDR2 SYGVKD. J lost 6 bases, V lost 1 base, and 7 bases had no gene match. The rearrangement links TRBV10-3 to TRBJ2-7, with 9 positions matching TRBD1. Sequencing used blood, obtained from a patient whose treatment included radiotherapy and nephrectomy. The receptor was derived from a woman in her seventies with renal cell carcinoma. The CDR3 loop reads CAISELTGTGSEQYF. The CDR3 DNA is TGTGCCATCAGTGAGTTAACCGGGACAGGGAGCGAGCAGTACTTC.